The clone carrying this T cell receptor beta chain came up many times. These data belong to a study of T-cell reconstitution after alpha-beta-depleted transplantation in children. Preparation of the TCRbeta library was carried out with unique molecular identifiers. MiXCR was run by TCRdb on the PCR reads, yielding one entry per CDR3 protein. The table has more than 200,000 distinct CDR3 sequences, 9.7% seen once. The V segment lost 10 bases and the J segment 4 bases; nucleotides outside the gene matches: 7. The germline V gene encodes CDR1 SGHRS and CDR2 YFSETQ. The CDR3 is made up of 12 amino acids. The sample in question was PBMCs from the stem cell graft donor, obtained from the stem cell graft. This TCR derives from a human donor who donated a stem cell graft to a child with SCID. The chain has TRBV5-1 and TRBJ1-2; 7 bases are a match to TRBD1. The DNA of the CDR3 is TGCGCCTCCGCAGGGGGGCCCTATGGCTACACCTTC. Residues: CASAGGPYGYTF.